The sequence of this T cell receptor (beta chain) was determined in a study of CDR3 diversity in severe acne. The CDR3 loop spans 10 amino acids. Trimming stripped 3 bases from V and 9 bases from J, with 9 bases between. Germline-derived CDR1 and CDR2 are DFQATT and SNEGSKA (reference sequence). MiXCR, applied by TCRdb to the PCR reads, yields one record per CDR3 protein. The sample includes over 100,000 distinct CDR3 sequences, 51% of them seen just once. The chain uses TRBV20-1 and TRBJ2-7; D gene unclear. The receptor's source is a male donor with acne. Sequenced input: blood. CDR3 bases: TGCAGTGCTAGTAATTTGTGGCAGTACTTC. As protein: CSASNLWQYF.